This T cell receptor (beta chain) was retrieved from a study of blood T cell repertoires in COVID-19 (dated by TCRdb to 2018 to 2021). Study-wide context: Collaborator samples came from the United States, Italy and Spain and covered acute and convalescent phases of COVID-19. The material from the prospective study consisted of cDNA or gDNA derived from T cells, B-cell-depleted T cells, or PBMCs. Subjects who had been exposed to COVID-19, were actively infected with it, or had recovered from it provided the deeply sampled blood TCRbeta repertoires that made up the dataset. The repertoires were released in a freely available public database intended as a resource for research on the immune response to SARS-CoV-2. The samples were drawn from two sources: the first 160 participants of the ongoing ImmuneRACE study, and about 1,300 subjects contributed by 6 global collaborators. Nearly every sample came with metadata listing a de-identified subject ID, COVID-19 status, age in years and sex. Where HLA class I and class II types were available, the types were taken from metadata supplied by the sample provider, not from assay-based typing. Results and caveats for the whole study, not just this receptor: How much clinical and demographic metadata was included differed by source and by participant, and the metadata was provided uncurated.

Concerning this clone: No antigen is known for it. Base qualities are missing; no much larger clone stands one base away.

Another Seattle source contributed samples from volunteer blood donors who had recovered from COVID-19. Whole blood was collected in K2EDTA tubes by collaborating institutions according to the institutions' own protocols. Collaborator samples were shipped for TCRbeta analysis as frozen whole blood, isolated PBMCs, or DNA extracted from either sample type. TCRbeta CDR3 regions were amplified from genomic DNA using the immunoSEQ Assay, a bias-controlled multiplex PCR. As for the original processing: The number of nucleated cells in each sample was estimated by amplification of reference gene primers within the assay. To quantify the absolute abundance of each unique TCRbeta CDR3 rearrangement, sequence reads were collapsed and filtered. For each sample, productive Simpson clonality was calculated as the square root of Simpson's diversity index over productive rearrangements. This immuneACCESS table, as held by TCRdb, lists in-frame sequences with V and J called but not all clones. Of the missing ones, under half trace to an unresolved V gene in checked studies; the others have no known cause. V, J and clone size reflect that table, while D and trimming were determined from the DNA. The sample table shows some 150,000 clones, and about four fifths are seen once. The leading ten clones occupy roughly 7.5% of the sample.

CDR1 MNHEY and CDR2 SMNVEV were looked up in the germline V gene (reference sequence). Relative to germline, V is 1 base shorter and J is 2 bases shorter, with 5 bases between their ends. The CDR3 measures 14 amino acids from cysteine to phenylalanine. Left in the record is the CDR3 DNA by itself, 42 bases read in frame from the first base. The sequence links TRBV27 to TRBJ2-2; confidence is insufficient to name the D gene. The receptor's source is a middle-aged man who had recovered from COVID-19. Sequencing was done on a sample of peripheral blood. DNA sequence: TGTGCCAGCAGTTTATGGAGCAACACCGGGGAGCTGTTTTTT. It codes for CASSLWSNTGELFF.